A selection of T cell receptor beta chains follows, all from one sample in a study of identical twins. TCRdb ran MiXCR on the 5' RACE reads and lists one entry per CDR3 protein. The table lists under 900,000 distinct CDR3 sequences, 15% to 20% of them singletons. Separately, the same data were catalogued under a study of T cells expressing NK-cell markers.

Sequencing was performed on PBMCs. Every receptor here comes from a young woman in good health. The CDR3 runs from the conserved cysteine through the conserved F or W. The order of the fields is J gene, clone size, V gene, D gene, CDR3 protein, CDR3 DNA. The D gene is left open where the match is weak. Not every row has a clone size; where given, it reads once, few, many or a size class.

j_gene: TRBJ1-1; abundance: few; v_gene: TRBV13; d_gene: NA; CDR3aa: CASSLFLSGEAFF; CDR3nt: TGTGCCAGCAGCTTATTTCTTTCGGGGGAAGCTTTCTTT
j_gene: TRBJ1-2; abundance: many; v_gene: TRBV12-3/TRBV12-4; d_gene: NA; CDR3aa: CASSLSHGYTF; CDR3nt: TGTGCCAGCAGTTTGAGTCATGGCTACACCTTC
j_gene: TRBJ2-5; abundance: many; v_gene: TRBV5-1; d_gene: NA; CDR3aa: CASSLGGPDTQYF; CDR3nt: TGTGCCAGCAGCTTAGGAGGCCCGGATACCCAGTACTTC
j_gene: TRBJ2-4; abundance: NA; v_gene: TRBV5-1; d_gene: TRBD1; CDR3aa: CASSSGDRGAFQYF; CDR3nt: TGCGCCAGCAGCTCAGGGGACAGGGGAGCCTTTCAGTACTTC
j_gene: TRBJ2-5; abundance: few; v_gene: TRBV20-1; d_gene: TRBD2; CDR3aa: CSASSGAGGETQYF; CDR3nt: TGCAGTGCTAGTAGCGGGGCGGGGGGGGAGACCCAGTACTTC
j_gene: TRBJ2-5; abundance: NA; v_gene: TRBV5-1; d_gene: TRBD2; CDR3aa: CASSLVAGTSGSKETQYF; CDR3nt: TGCGCCAGCAGCTTGGTAGCCGGGACTAGCGGGAGCAAAGAGACCCAGTACTTC
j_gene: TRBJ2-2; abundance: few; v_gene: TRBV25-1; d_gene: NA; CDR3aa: CASRYSGGELFF; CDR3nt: TGTGCCAGCCGGTATTCTGGCGGGGAGCTGTTTTTT
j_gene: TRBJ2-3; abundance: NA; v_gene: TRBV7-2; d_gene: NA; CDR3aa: CASSFRSRHQYF; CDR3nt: TGTGCCAGCAGCTTTAGGTCCAGGCATCAGTATTTT
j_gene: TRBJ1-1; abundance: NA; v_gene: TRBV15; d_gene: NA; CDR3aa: CATSSLPLNTEAFF; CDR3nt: TGTGCCACCAGCAGTCTGCCTTTGAACACTGAAGCTTTCTTT
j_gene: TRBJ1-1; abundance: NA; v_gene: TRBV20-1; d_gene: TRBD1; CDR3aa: CSARGPGQGRTEAFF; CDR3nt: TGCAGTGCTAGAGGACCGGGACAGGGACGTACTGAAGCTTTCTTT
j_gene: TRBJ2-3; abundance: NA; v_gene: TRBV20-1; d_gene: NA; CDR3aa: CSALGSEDTQYF; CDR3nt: TGCAGTGCTCTAGGGTCCGAAGATACGCAGTATTTT
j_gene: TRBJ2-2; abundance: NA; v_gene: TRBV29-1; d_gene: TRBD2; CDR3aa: CSVGTSGMAGELFF; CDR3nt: TGCAGCGTTGGGACTAGCGGAATGGCCGGGGAGCTGTTTTTT
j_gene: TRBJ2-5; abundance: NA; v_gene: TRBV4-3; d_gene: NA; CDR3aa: CASSHLTGTDYKETQYF; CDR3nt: TGCGCCAGCAGCCATCTTACCGGGACGGACTATAAAGAGACCCAGTACTTC
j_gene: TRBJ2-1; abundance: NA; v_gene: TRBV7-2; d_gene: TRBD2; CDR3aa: CASSPLADYNEQFF; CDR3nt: TGTGCCAGCAGCCCACTAGCGGACTACAATGAGCAGTTCTTC
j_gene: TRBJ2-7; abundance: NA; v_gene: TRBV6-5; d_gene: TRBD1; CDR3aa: CASSYQTGARGEQYF; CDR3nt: TGTGCCAGCAGTTATCAAACAGGGGCTCGGGGCGAGCAGTACTTC
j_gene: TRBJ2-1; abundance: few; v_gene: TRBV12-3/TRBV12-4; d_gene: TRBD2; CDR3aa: CASSFSGLANEQFF; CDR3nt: TGTGCCAGCAGTTTTTCCGGACTAGCCAATGAGCAGTTCTTC
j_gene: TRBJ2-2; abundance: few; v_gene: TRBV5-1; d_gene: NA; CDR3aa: CASSLPGTGELFF; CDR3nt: TGCGCCAGCAGCTTACCTGGGACCGGGGAGCTGTTTTTT
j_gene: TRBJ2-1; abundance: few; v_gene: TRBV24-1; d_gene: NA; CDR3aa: CATSPASYPDNEQFF; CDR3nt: TGTGCCACCAGCCCCGCCTCCTATCCGGACAATGAGCAGTTCTTC
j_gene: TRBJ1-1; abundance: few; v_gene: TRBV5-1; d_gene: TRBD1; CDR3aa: CASTLEGAGTEAFF; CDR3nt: TGCGCCAGCACCCTTGAGGGGGCGGGAACTGAAGCTTTCTTT
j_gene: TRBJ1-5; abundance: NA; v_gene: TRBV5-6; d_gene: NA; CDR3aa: CASSFNSPNQPQHF; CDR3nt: TGTGCCAGCAGCTTCAACAGCCCCAATCAGCCCCAGCATTTT
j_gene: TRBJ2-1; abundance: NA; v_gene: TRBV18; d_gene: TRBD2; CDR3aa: CASSFLAGGPDEQFF; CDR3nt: TGTGCCAGCTCCTTTCTAGCGGGAGGGCCGGATGAGCAGTTCTTC
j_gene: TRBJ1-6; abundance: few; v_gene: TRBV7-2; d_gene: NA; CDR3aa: CASSSGTSSYNSPLHF; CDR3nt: TGTGCCAGCAGCTCAGGGACCAGCTCCTATAATTCACCCCTCCACTTT
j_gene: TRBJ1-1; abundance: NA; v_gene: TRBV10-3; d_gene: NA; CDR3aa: CAISESGGPTEAFF; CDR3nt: TGTGCCATCAGTGAGTCGGGAGGTCCCACTGAAGCTTTCTTT
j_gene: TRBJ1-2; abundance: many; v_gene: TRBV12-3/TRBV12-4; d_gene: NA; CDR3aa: CASSSGPTANYGYTF; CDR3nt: TGTGCCAGCAGTTCGGGACCGACAGCTAACTATGGCTACACCTTC
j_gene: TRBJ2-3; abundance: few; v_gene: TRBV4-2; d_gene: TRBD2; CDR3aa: CASRTGGGSTDTQYF; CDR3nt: TGTGCCAGCAGGACCGGGGGGGGTAGCACAGATACGCAGTATTTT
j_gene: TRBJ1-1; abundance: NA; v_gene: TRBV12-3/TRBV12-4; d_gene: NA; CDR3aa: CASSLRGAPRNTEAFF; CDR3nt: TGTGCCAGCAGTTTAAGGGGGGCCCCCCGGAACACTGAAGCTTTCTTT